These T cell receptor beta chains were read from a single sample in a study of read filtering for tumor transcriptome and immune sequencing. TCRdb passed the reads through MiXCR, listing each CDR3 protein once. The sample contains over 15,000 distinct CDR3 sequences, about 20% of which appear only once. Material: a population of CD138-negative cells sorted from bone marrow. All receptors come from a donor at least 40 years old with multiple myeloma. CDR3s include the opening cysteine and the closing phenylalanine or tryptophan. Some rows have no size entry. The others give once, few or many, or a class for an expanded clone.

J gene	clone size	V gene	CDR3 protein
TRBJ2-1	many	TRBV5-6	CASSPGGTAPQQFF
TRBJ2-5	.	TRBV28	CASSPDRGRQETQYF
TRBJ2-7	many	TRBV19	CASSITGASDYEQYF
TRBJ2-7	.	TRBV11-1	CASSRYGTGTTYEQYF
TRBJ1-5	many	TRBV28	CASSPGIHQPQHF
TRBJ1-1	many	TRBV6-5	CASSWVRNTEAFF
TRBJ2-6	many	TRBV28	CASSSLFFGAGDSGANVLTF
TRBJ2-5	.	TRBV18	CASSRLAGNQETQYF
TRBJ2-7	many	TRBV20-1	CSAREVRGPYEQYF
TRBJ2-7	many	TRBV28	CASSPREDRAPEQYF
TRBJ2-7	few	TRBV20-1	CSARSGRGEQYF
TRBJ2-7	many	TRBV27	CASSLSRGRLAGGEDEQYF
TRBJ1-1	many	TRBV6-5	CASSYVLGGGTEAFF
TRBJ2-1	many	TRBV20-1	CSASGRAAYNEQFF
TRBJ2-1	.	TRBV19	CASSIPWTSGNNEQFF
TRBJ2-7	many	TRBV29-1	CSVAPGAYEQYF
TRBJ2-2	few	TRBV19	CASSMNERAAGELFF
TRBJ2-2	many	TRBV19	CASSIAGGSGELFF
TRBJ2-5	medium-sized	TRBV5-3	CARSSPVTSGREYQETQYF
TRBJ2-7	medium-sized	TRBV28	CASSFSPSVSSYEQYF
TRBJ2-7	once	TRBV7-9	CASSPSLGASGTYEQYF
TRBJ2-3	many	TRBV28	CASSLGLAGVHTQYF
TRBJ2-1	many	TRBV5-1	CASSSGFSYNEQFF
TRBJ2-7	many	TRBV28	CATTGLAGGGQQYF
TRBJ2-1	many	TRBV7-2	CASSFGGTYNEQFF
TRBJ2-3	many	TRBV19	CASSVLAGLRDTQYF
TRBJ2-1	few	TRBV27	CASSLLLAGEQFF
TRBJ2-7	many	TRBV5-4	CASRSGTRGDEQYF
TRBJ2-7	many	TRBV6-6	CASSDPNEQYF
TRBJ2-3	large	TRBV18	CASSPVERTGGTDTQYF
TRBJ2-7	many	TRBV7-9	CASSLSDQYEQYF
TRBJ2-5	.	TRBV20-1	CSARRLAQGTETQYF
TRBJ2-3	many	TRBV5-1	CASSPSGSPTDTQYF
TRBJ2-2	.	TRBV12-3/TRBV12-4	CASSPRTGGTGELFF
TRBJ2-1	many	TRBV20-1	CSASGLAGVSYNEQFF
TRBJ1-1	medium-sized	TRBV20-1	CSARDVAGRGQSWNTEAFF
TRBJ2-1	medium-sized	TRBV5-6	CASSPVFGEQFF
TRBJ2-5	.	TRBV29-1	CSVGAGVTSRKETQYF
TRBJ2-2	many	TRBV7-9	CASSSRDRGTGELFF
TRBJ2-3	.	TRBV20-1	CSAFATSGPTDTQYF
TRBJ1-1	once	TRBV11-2	CASSLEGQGLSTEAFF
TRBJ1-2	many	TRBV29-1	CSVERDAGTDGYTF
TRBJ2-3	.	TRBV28	CANIIDRGSDTQYF
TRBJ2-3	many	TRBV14	CASSPSRFTTQYF
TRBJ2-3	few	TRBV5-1	CASIGQSTDTQYF
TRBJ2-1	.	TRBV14	CASTNAGGRSFNEQFF
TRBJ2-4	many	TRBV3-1	CASSHRGQAKNIQYF
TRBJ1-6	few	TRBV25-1	CASSLSGGRNSPLHF
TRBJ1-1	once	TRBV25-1	CASISRGGTEAFF
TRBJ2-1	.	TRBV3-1	CPSSQDIEQFF
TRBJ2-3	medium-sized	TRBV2	CASNKVVADTQYF
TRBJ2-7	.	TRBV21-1	CASHRAGSYEQYF